This T cell receptor beta chain was sequenced in a study of T-cell reconstitution after alpha-beta-depleted transplantation in children. General study findings and limits: Expanded graft clones numbering several hundred reportedly gave rise to alpha-beta T cells about two months after transplant. The main origin of T-cell counts and diversity one year after transplant was newly produced T cells.

This clonotype was seen many times. Its matching antigen is unknown. Library preparation (for TCRbeta) was performed with unique molecular identifiers. TCRdb independently ran MiXCR on the PCR reads; one entry per CDR3 protein. The sample shows 120,000 to 150,000 distinct CDR3 sequences, 7.5% to 9% of them seen only once. This CDR3 spans 17 amino acids. Germline trimming cut 3 bases from V and 5 bases from J; bases unmatched to any gene: 6. The sequencing here drew on PBMCs, mostly from graft donor cells, taken 180 days after TCRalphabeta/CD19-depleted stem cell transplant. The clonotype originates from a female patient aged 2-9 years who had a stem cell transplant for congenital amegakaryocytic thrombocytopenia, so the T cells may come from the graft donor. The V call is TRBV12-3 or TRBV12-4, the J call TRBJ2-2; 13 nucleotides line up with TRBD2. The CDR3 region is CASSFGGTSGTTGELFF. CDR3 nucleotide sequence: TGTGCCAGCAGTTTTGGGGGGACTAGCGGGACGACCGGGGAGCTGTTTTTT.